This passage covers 21 T cell receptor beta chains from one sample sequenced in a study of regulatory T cells in long-lasting Graves disease. The time point: persistent/refractory GD, antithyroid drugs over 5 years with positive TRAb. Making the TCR library involved RNA that had been extracted from PBMCs. Through Arm-PCR of CDR3 regions and iRepertoire HTBI primers, TCR beta libraries were built. TCRdb itself ran the multiplex PCR reads through MiXCR, one entry per CDR3 protein. The top ten hold around 42% of the sample, which has 500,000 to 800,000 distinct CDR3 sequences, 30% seen once. Sequencing used peripheral blood mononuclear cells (PBMCs), obtained when the disease was refractory, from a patient treated with antithyroid drugs. The source of these receptors is a female donor with Graves disease.

The J gene is TRBJ1-1, the V gene TRBV10-2; no firm D call. The CDR3 extends over 15 amino acids. V shed 0 bases and J shed 2 bases, with 10 bases lying between them. The germline V gene has CDR1 WSHSY and CDR2 SAAADI. CDR3 in DNA: TGCGCCAGCAGTGAGTCCCAGACCCGAAACACTGAAGCTTTCTTT. Amino acids: CASSESQTRNTEAFF.

The chain employs TRBV7-9 and TRBJ1-2; 9 nucleotides line up with TRBD1. This CDR3 is built from 16 residues. Germline-derived CDR1 and CDR2 are SEHNR and FQNEAQ (reference sequence). The V segment lost 1 base and the J segment 4 bases; nucleotides outside the gene matches: 7. The CDR3 protein is CASSLDYRDRVYGYTF. The CDR3 DNA follows: TGTGCCAGCAGCTTAGATTACCGGGACAGGGTCTATGGCTACACCTTC.

V usage is TRBV30 and J usage is TRBJ1-2; no definite D call. This CDR3 spans 12 amino acids. Germline V gives CDR1 GTSNPN, CDR2 SVGIG (reference sequence). Deletions cut 2 bases from V and 7 bases from J, with 11 bases between. In DNA, the CDR3 is TGTGCCTGGAGTAGGCCAGTTACTGGCTACACCTTC. Encoded protein: CAWSRPVTGYTF.

This clonotype was counted many times. The rearrangement links TRBV6-6 to TRBJ1-2, with unresolved D. Germline V gene data show CDR1 as MNHNY and CDR2 as SVGAGI (reference sequence). Deletions cut 0 bases from V and 8 bases from J, with 22 bases between. The CDR3 has 17 residues. The CDR3 protein is CASSYSLHGRKGQGYTF. For the CDR3, the DNA is TGTGCCAGCAGTTACTCGTTACATGGCAGGAAAGGCCAAGGCTACACCTTC.

This chain connects TRBV6-1 to TRBJ1-1; D not certain. In germline, CDR1 is MNHNS, CDR2 SASEGT. With 5 bases removed from V and 4 bases from J, the gap between germline ends came to 17 bases. The length of the CDR3 is 15 residues. The CDR3 DNA follows: TGTGCCAGCAGTCTCACAAGAGACGAGGGCACTGAAGCTTTCTTT. It codes for CASSLTRDEGTEAFF.

The rearrangement joins TRBV5-1 to TRBJ1-2; D call uncertain. CDR1 and CDR2 from the germline V gene are SGHRS and YFSETQ. V was shortened by 1 base and J by 6 bases, with 7 bases between the two germline ends. CDR3 length equals 12 residues. The CDR3 coding sequence is TGCGCCAGCAGCTTGTTTGGGGATGGCTACACCTTC. It yields the protein CASSLFGDGYTF.

About this clonotype itself: A much larger clone differs from this one at a single base, so this may be a read error. The gene calls are TRBV12-3 or TRBV12-4 and TRBJ1-1; possible D gene TRBD1, 6 bases. With 3 bases removed from V and 1 base from J, the gap between germline ends came to 12 bases. This CDR3 region has 15 residues. CDR3 nucleotides: TGTGCCAGCAGTTTGAGGAGGGGGTCGAACACTGAAGCTTTCTTT. It specifies CASSLRRGSNTEAFF.

This clonotype has a handful of counts. Here the CDR3 DNA reads TGTGCCAGCACCAACGCTGTTAAGGGCTACACCTTC. This translates into CASTNAVKGYTF. This rearrangement joins TRBV6-1 to TRBJ1-2; D not resolved. Trimming stripped 7 bases from V and 8 bases from J, with 14 bases between. CDR1 is MNHNS, CDR2 SASEGT, per germline. The CDR3 sequence is 12 residues long.

This clonotype has only a few counts. The chain is built from TRBV7-9 and TRBJ2-7, with 7 nucleotides matching TRBD1. The CDR3 has 15 residues. J gave up 1 base and V 1 base, and 4 bases lay outside the gene matches. Per germline, CDR1 SEHNR and CDR2 FQNEAQ (reference sequence). CDR3 amino acids: CASSLVQGRSYEQYF. For the CDR3, the DNA is TGTGCCAGCAGCTTAGTACAGGGGAGATCCTACGAGCAGTACTTC.

The chain links TRBV6-2 or TRBV6-3 to TRBJ2-5; perhaps TRBD1 as D (6 bases). Looked up from germline, CDR1 is MNHEY and CDR2 is SVGEGT. Trimming removed 1 base from V and 2 bases from J, with 14 bases in between. The CDR3 has 16 amino acids. CDR3 in DNA: TGTGCCAGCAGTTACTTACAGGGCGATACACAAGAGACCCAGTACTTC. This gives the protein CASSYLQGDTQETQYF.

CDR3 protein: CASTPPLGQGHNEQYF. For the CDR3, the DNA is TGTGCCAGCACACCTCCCTTGGGGCAAGGGCACAACGAGCAGTACTTC. The V and J genes are TRBV28 and TRBJ2-7, with D perhaps TRBD1 (5 bases). Germline V gene lookup returns CDR1 MDHEN and CDR2 SYDVKM. V was cut by 7 bases and J by 5 bases, with 24 bases left in between. The CDR3 spans 16 residues.

This clonotype was seen only a few times. CDR3 DNA: TGTGCCAGCAGCTTAGATCGGGCACAACAAGAGACCCAGTACTTC. It yields the protein CASSLDRAQQETQYF. The genes are TRBV11-2 and TRBJ2-5; no clear D. Germline values: CDR1 SGHAT, CDR2 FQNNGV. The CDR3 contains 15 residues. Deletions cut 0 bases from V and 2 bases from J, with 10 bases between. The complete variable domain, with remaining parts taken from reference TRBV11-2 and TRBJ2-5, reads EAGVAQSPRYKIIEKRQSVAFWCNPISGHATLYWYQQILGQGPKLLIQFQNNGVVDDSQLPKDRFSAERLKGVDSTLKIQPAKLEDSAVYLCASSLDRAQQETQYFGPGTRLLVL.

The CDR3 reads CSARLIGGRIYGYTF. The CDR3 DNA follows: TGCAGTGCTAGATTAATCGGGGGACGGATCTATGGCTACACCTTC. This chain links TRBV20-1 with TRBJ1-2; a possible D gene is TRBD1 (5 bases). Looked up from germline, CDR1 is DFQATT and CDR2 is SNEGSKA (reference sequence). The CDR3 sequence is 15 residues long. The V gene lost 2 bases and the J gene lost 4 bases, with 17 bases spanning the gap.

This chain uses TRBV6-1 with TRBJ1-3, with no clear D. The germline V and J ends were trimmed by 6 bases and 0 bases, with 3 bases remaining between them. Per germline, CDR1 MNHNS and CDR2 SASEGT. CDR3 length equals 12 residues. The CDR3 DNA is TGTGCCAGCAGGGCCTCTGGAAACACCATATATTTT. As protein: CASRASGNTIYF.

The rearrangement links TRBV20-1 to TRBJ2-7; 10 nucleotides agree with TRBD2. J gave up 0 bases and V 1 base, and 15 bases lay outside the gene matches. Germline-derived CDR1 and CDR2 are DFQATT and SNEGSKA (reference sequence). This CDR3 has 19 amino acids. The CDR3 DNA is TGCAGTGCTAGAGTCGGGGGGCTAGCGGGAGATCGGGACTCCTACGAGCAGTACTTC. Amino acids: CSARVGGLAGDRDSYEQYF.

About this clonotype itself: Germline and junction disagree at one end, which may indicate a read error. The chain has TRBV28 and TRBJ2-7, with unresolved D. Germline V gene data show CDR1 as MDHEN and CDR2 as SYDVKM. The CDR3 contains 13 residues. This chain's CDR3 is CASSAQNSHEQYF. CDR3 coding DNA: TGTGCCAGCAGTGCCCAGAACTCCCACGAGCAGTACTTC.

The CDR3 coding sequence is TGCGCCAGCAGCCCCCTAGGTGGGACCAGGGAGACCCAGTACTTC. Encoded protein: CASSPLGGTRETQYF. The V gene is TRBV4-1, the J gene TRBJ2-5; D tentatively fits TRBD1 or TRBD2 (5 bases each). V was pared by 4 bases and J by 5 bases, with 17 bases between. This CDR3 comprises 15 residues. Germline CDR1 is MGHRA and CDR2 is YSYEKL.

The CDR3 sequence: CASSWQRTDTQYF. CDR3 DNA sequence: TGTGCCAGCAGCTGGCAGCGGACAGATACGCAGTATTTT. The V gene is TRBV4-2, the J gene TRBJ2-3; the D gene is possibly TRBD2 (5 bases). The CDR3 spans 13 residues. Germline CDR1 and CDR2: LGHNA and YNFKEQ. The germline V and J ends were trimmed by 5 bases and 3 bases, with 9 bases remaining between them.

This clonotype has just a few counts. The chain is built from TRBV10-3 and TRBJ1-6; maybe TRBD1 (5 bases). CDR3 length: 16 residues. CDR1 is ENHRY and CDR2 is SYGVKD in the germline V gene. Trimming removed 6 bases from V and 7 bases from J, with 19 bases in between. The CDR3 protein is CAIRATERARNSPLHF. CDR3 bases: TGTGCCATCAGGGCGACAGAACGGGCCCGAAATTCACCCCTCCACTTT.

This chain uses TRBV27 with TRBJ1-2; 12 bases align to TRBD1. Germline V gene sequence: CDR1 MNHEY, CDR2 SMNVEV (reference sequence). V shed 5 bases, J shed 7 bases, and the junction held 5 bases outside the gene matches. This CDR3 has 14 amino acids. CDR3 coding DNA: TGTGCCAGCAGTACGGGACAGGGGGCGGGTGGCTACACCTTC. This codes for CASSTGQGAGGYTF.

This clonotype was recorded a few times. The chain couples TRBV11-2 to TRBJ2-1; 12 bases match TRBD2. CDR1 is SGHAT, CDR2 FQNNGV, per germline. The CDR3 covers 14 residues. The V segment lost 8 bases and the J segment 12 bases; nucleotides outside the gene matches: 11. CDR3: CASGLQLAGGRQFF. The CDR3 nucleotides are TGTGCCAGCGGCCTCCAACTAGCGGGAGGTCGGCAGTTCTTC.